These T cell receptor beta chains were read from a single sample in a study of blood T cell repertoires in COVID-19. Method: immunoSEQ multiplex PCR; TCRdb's copy keeps in-frame clones and lacks some. The sample contains about 180,000 clones, 87% of which appear only once. What was sequenced was peripheral blood. These receptors all come from a man in his forties with active or convalescent COVID-19. Each CDR3 is given with its conserved first and last residue. A D gene is named only where the DNA matches it firmly. Where a row states a size, it is once, few, many or the class of an expanded clone; other rows omit it.

V gene	J gene	D gene	clone size	CDR3 protein	CDR3 DNA
TRBV6-1	TRBJ1-1	NA	NA	CASSEGGGLAFF	TGTGCCAGCAGTGAAGGGGGGGGGCTTGCTTTCTTT
TRBV5-4	TRBJ1-4	NA	NA	CASSPGQYEKLFF	TGTGCCAGCAGCCCCGGACAGTATGAAAAACTGTTTTTT
TRBV10-2	TRBJ1-1	NA	NA	CASGGQRNTEAFF	TGCGCCAGCGGAGGACAGAGGAACACTGAAGCTTTCTTT
TRBV5-1	TRBJ1-1	TRBD1	NA	CASSLAGTGPTEAFF	TGCGCCAGCAGCTTGGCCGGGACAGGGCCCACTGAAGCTTTCTTT
TRBV12-3/TRBV12-4	TRBJ2-7	TRBD1	NA	CASRPGTANEQYF	TGTGCCAGCAGGCCCGGGACAGCCAACGAGCAGTACTTC
TRBV5-4	TRBJ2-3	TRBD2	once	CASGVEISGGSTQYF	TGTGCCAGCGGGGTGGAGATTAGCGGGGGAAGCACACAGTATTTT
TRBV15	TRBJ1-1	NA	NA	CAIECPGPDDRMNTEAFF	TGTGCCATCGAATGTCCAGGGCCCGATGATCGGATGAACACTGAAGCTTTCTTT
TRBV18	TRBJ2-1	NA	NA	CASSPGGAWEQFF	TGTGCCAGCTCACCGGGCGGGGCTTGGGAGCAGTTCTTC
TRBV9	TRBJ2-5	TRBD2	NA	CASSVLAGAQETQYF	TGTGCCAGCAGCGTCTTAGCGGGGGCCCAAGAGACCCAGTACTTC
TRBV30	TRBJ1-2	NA	NA	CAWSSPGRGDYGYTF	TGTGCCTGGAGTTCCCCCGGGAGGGGGGACTATGGCTACACCTTC
TRBV6-7	TRBJ2-2	NA	NA	CASSYSMRQAIANTGELFF	TGTGCCAGCAGTTACTCGATGCGACAGGCGATAGCGAACACCGGGGAGCTGTTTTTT
TRBV21-1	TRBJ1-5	NA	NA	CASSKAPELGVSNQPQHF	TGTGCCAGCAGCAAAGCGCCGGAGCTAGGGGTTAGCAATCAGCCCCAGCATTTT
TRBV7-2	TRBJ2-1	NA	NA	CASSFAERLYNEQFF	TGTGCCAGCAGCTTTGCCGAGCGGCTCTACAATGAGCAGTTCTTC
TRBV4-3	TRBJ2-6	TRBD2	NA	CASSQSRSGANSGANVLTF	TGCGCCAGCAGCCAATCAAGGAGCGGGGCCAACTCTGGGGCCAACGTCCTGACTTTC
TRBV7-2	TRBJ1-6	NA	NA	CASSGTGGNSPLHF	TGTGCCAGCAGCGGCACAGGTGGTAATTCACCCCTCCACTTT
TRBV20-1	TRBJ2-5	TRBD2	NA	CSASTSGGAGMAETQYF	TGCAGTGCTAGTACTAGCGGGGGGGCCGGGATGGCAGAGACCCAGTACTTC
TRBV6-5	TRBJ2-3	NA	NA	CASSLLAPTQYF	TGTGCCAGCAGCCTCCTAGCGCCTACGCAGTATTTT
TRBV4-1	TRBJ1-1	TRBD1	NA	CASSQSGGMNTEAFF	TGCGCCAGCAGCCAGTCAGGGGGGATGAACACTGAAGCTTTCTTT
TRBV2	TRBJ1-1	TRBD1	NA	CASSPRTGGPEAFF	TGTGCCAGCAGCCCTAGGACAGGGGGCCCTGAAGCTTTCTTT
TRBV7-8	TRBJ1-1	NA	many	CASSLVVRGEAFF	TGTGCCAGCAGCTTAGTTGTTAGGGGTGAAGCTTTCTTT
TRBV5-4	TRBJ2-3	NA	NA	CASSLVAGAADTQYF	TGTGCCAGCAGCTTGGTCGCGGGGGCGGCAGATACGCAGTATTTT
TRBV6-5	TRBJ1-2	NA	NA	CASGQSYGYTF	TGTGCCAGCGGCCAGTCCTATGGCTACACCTTC
TRBV18	TRBJ1-2	TRBD1	once	CASSQQGPYGYTF	TGTGCCAGCTCACAACAGGGGCCCTATGGCTACACCTTC
TRBV6-2/TRBV6-3	TRBJ2-2	TRBD1	once	CASSWTGPLNTGELFF	TGTGCCAGCAGCTGGACAGGGCCTTTGAACACCGGGGAGCTGTTTTTT
TRBV28	TRBJ1-5	NA	NA	CASRGGAIRPQHF	TGTGCCAGCAGGGGGGGGGCGATAAGGCCCCAGCATTTT
TRBV28	TRBJ2-7	NA	NA	CASSPPPGPPYF	TGTGCCAGCAGTCCGCCCCCGGGTCCACCCTACTTC
TRBV11-2	TRBJ1-1	NA	once	CASSLERVNTEAFF	TGTGCCAGCAGCTTAGAGAGGGTAAACACTGAAGCTTTCTTT
TRBV14	TRBJ2-2	TRBD1	NA	CASSQQGAGELFF	TGTGCCAGCAGCCAACAGGGGGCCGGGGAGCTGTTTTTT
TRBV5-1	TRBJ1-2	NA	NA	CASSLGQGTNYGYTF	TGCGCCAGCAGCTTGGGGCAGGGAACTAACTATGGCTACACCTTC
TRBV7-3	TRBJ1-2	TRBD1	NA	CASSPGQGPGYGYTF	TGTGCCAGCAGCCCGGGACAGGGGCCTGGCTATGGCTACACCTTC
TRBV5-4	TRBJ2-3	TRBD1	many	CASSPGLAGGGGDTQYF	TGTGCCAGCAGCCCTGGCCTCGCAGGGGGCGGTGGAGATACGCAGTATTTT
TRBV25-1	TRBJ1-5	TRBD1	NA	CASSGTGGNQPQHF	TGTGCCAGCAGTGGGACAGGGGGAAATCAGCCCCAGCATTTT
TRBV7-2	TRBJ2-5	TRBD2	NA	CASSPGLAGGQETQYF	TGTGCCAGCAGCCCGGGACTAGCGGGGGGACAAGAGACCCAGTACTTC
TRBV2	TRBJ1-6	NA	NA	CASSEFQGLSGNSPLHF	TGTGCCAGCAGTGAATTTCAGGGACTGAGCGGCAATTCACCCCTCCACTTT
TRBV5-5	TRBJ2-1	TRBD1	NA	CASSQTGGSYNEQFF	TGTGCCAGTAGTCAAACAGGGGGCTCCTACAATGAGCAGTTCTTC
TRBV9	TRBJ1-2	NA	NA	CASSVAGVNYGYTF	TGTGCCAGCAGCGTAGCAGGGGTGAACTATGGCTACACCTTC
TRBV11-2	TRBJ2-7	TRBD2	once	CASSLDMGGVGEQYF	TGTGCCAGCAGCTTAGATATGGGGGGGGTTGGAGAGCAGTACTTC
TRBV5-4	TRBJ2-5	TRBD1	NA	CASSLKGAQETQYF	TGTGCCAGCAGCTTGAAGGGGGCCCAAGAGACCCAGTACTTC
TRBV4-1	TRBJ2-1	TRBD2	NA	CASSQDGAGLAGNTGGNEQFF	TGCGCCAGCAGCCAAGATGGGGCGGGACTAGCAGGTAACACCGGCGGAAATGAGCAGTTCTTC
TRBV9	TRBJ2-5	TRBD2	NA	CASNNQLAGGETQYF	TGTGCCAGCAACAACCAACTAGCGGGGGGAGAGACCCAGTACTTC
TRBV12-3/TRBV12-4	TRBJ1-1	NA	NA	CASSLGAEAFF	TGTGCCAGCAGTTTGGGAGCTGAAGCTTTCTTT
TRBV11-2	TRBJ1-6	NA	NA	CASSLVSDPGISPLHF	TGTGCCAGCAGCTTAGTGTCGGACCCGGGGATTTCACCCCTCCACTTT
TRBV27	TRBJ1-1	NA	NA	CASQGLNTEAFF	TGTGCCAGCCAGGGGCTGAACACTGAAGCTTTCTTT
TRBV5-4	TRBJ2-1	NA	NA	CASSLDRYGDEQFF	TGTGCCAGCAGCTTAGACAGGTATGGGGATGAGCAGTTCTTC
TRBV25-1	TRBJ1-2	TRBD1	NA	CASSPGQGHYGYTF	TGTGCCAGCAGTCCGGGACAGGGGCACTATGGCTACACCTTC
TRBV28	TRBJ2-2	NA	NA	CASSFLGTANTGELFF	TGTGCCAGCAGTTTTCTAGGAACCGCGAACACCGGGGAGCTGTTTTTT
TRBV11-2	TRBJ1-4	TRBD1	few	CASSLGQGVVNEKLFF	TGTGCCAGCAGCTTAGGGCAGGGGGTCGTTAATGAAAAACTGTTTTTT
TRBV2	TRBJ1-2	TRBD1	NA	CASRQNRDRVGYTF	TGTGCCAGCAGACAAAACCGGGACAGGGTTGGCTACACCTTC
TRBV11-2	TRBJ2-2	NA	NA	CASSLEAGTGELFF	TGTGCCAGCAGCTTAGAGGCCGGGACCGGGGAGCTGTTTTTT
TRBV28	TRBJ1-5	NA	once	CAILQRARGYSNQPQHF	TGTGCCATCCTGCAGCGGGCCCGGGGCTATAGCAATCAGCCCCAGCATTTT
TRBV5-1	TRBJ1-5	NA	NA	CASSLGGRMSQPQHF	TGCGCCAGCAGCTTGGGAGGGCGGATGAGTCAGCCCCAGCATTTT
TRBV19	TRBJ2-5	NA	NA	CASSIVGDGVPASAQYF	TGTGCCAGTAGTATAGTGGGAGACGGGGTCCCAGCGTCGGCCCAGTACTTC
TRBV18	TRBJ2-6	NA	few	CASSPQGAGANVLTF	TGTGCCAGCTCACCCCAGGGCGCTGGGGCCAACGTCCTGACTTTC
TRBV4-1	TRBJ2-1	TRBD2	NA	CASSLFPGLAGVNNEQFF	TGCGCCAGCAGCCTATTCCCGGGACTAGCGGGTGTCAACAATGAGCAGTTCTTC
TRBV19	TRBJ1-5	NA	NA	CASSTPTGKINQPQHF	TGTGCCAGTAGTACCCCGACAGGCAAGATCAATCAGCCCCAGCATTTT
TRBV6-5	TRBJ1-2	NA	NA	CASSYSFGSYGYTF	TGTGCCAGCAGTTACTCCTTTGGGAGCTATGGCTACACCTTC
TRBV19	TRBJ1-4	NA	NA	CASKQTEPGRQNEKLFF	TGTGCCAGTAAGCAAACGGAGCCTGGCCGCCAGAATGAAAAACTGTTTTTT
TRBV6-1	TRBJ1-1	NA	NA	CASSESVGRNTEAFF	TGTGCCAGCAGTGAGTCGGTCGGGAGGAACACTGAAGCTTTCTTT
TRBV10-2	TRBJ1-5	TRBD1	once	CASSGETGGVGQPQHF	TGCGCCAGCAGTGGCGAGACAGGGGGCGTGGGTCAGCCCCAGCATTTT